Below, 22 T cell receptor beta chains from the same sample are listed, as sequenced in a study of OX40 agonist ivuxolimab in advanced cancers. This table comes from immunoSEQ multiplex PCR, and its TCRdb copy is limited to in-frame clones, with some not included. The sample shows tens of thousands of clones, 90% to 95% of them seen only once. This sample comprised CD4+ or CD8+ T cells sorted from blood, obtained in a trial of the OX40 agonist ivuxolimab. Every receptor here comes from an adult with an advanced solid tumor such as melanoma, head and neck, liver or kidney cancer.

This chain joins TRBV29-1 and TRBJ2-3; 7 positions agree with TRBD2. The CDR3 consists of 14 residues. V dropped 6 bases and J dropped 0; count of bases not matched to a gene: 6. CDR1 and CDR2 from the germline V gene are SQVTM and ANQGSEA. The CDR3 bases are TGCAGCGTGAGGACGGGAGGTAGCACAGATACGCAGTATTTT. The encoded protein is CSVRTGGSTDTQYF.

V gene TRBV5-6 combines with J gene TRBJ2-3, with 7 bases lining up with TRBD1. This CDR3 spans 16 amino acids. After removal of 0 bases from V and 1 base from J, the junction contained 5 bases not matched to a gene. Germline V CDR1 and CDR2: SGHDT, YYEEEE. DNA of the CDR3: TGTGCCAGCAGCTTGGCCCTAGGACAGGGCACAGATACGCAGTATTTT. Protein sequence: CASSLALGQGTDTQYF.

Here the CDR3 DNA reads TGTGCCAGCTCACCACAGTCAGGAGGGCACAATGAGCAGTTCTTC. This codes for CASSPQSGGHNEQFF. The J gene is TRBJ2-1, the V gene TRBV18; perhaps TRBD2 as D (6 bases). CDR3 length: 15 residues. Germline V gene lookup returns CDR1 KGHSH and CDR2 LQKENI. Trimming removed 1 base at V and 5 bases at J, with 12 bases between. Full variable domain (outside the CDR3, taken from reference TRBV18 and TRBJ2-1): NAGVMQNPRHLVRRRGQEARLRCSPMKGHSHVYWYRQLPEEGLKFMVYLQKENIIDESGMPKERFSAEFPKEGPSILRIQQVVRGDSAAYFCASSPQSGGHNEQFFGPGTRLTVL.

V and J are TRBV19 and TRBJ1-1; D is undetermined. The CDR3 sequence is 15 residues long. Per the germline V gene, CDR1 is LNHDA and CDR2 is SQIVND (reference sequence). Deletions cut 7 bases from V and 1 base from J, with 16 bases between. CDR3 residues: CASTNLPPGNTEAFF. CDR3 in DNA: TGTGCCAGTACCAACTTACCCCCAGGGAACACTGAAGCTTTCTTT.

This rearrangement joins TRBV10-3 to TRBJ2-3; the match to TRBD2 covers 12 bases. V trimming: 4 bases; J trimming: 0 bases; junction bases outside the gene matches: 2. The CDR3 loop spans 16 amino acids. Looked up from germline, CDR1 is ENHRY and CDR2 is SYGVKD. For the CDR3, the DNA is TGTGCCATCAGTGGACTAGCGGGAGTCAGCACAGATACGCAGTATTTT. It specifies CAISGLAGVSTDTQYF.

The gene calls are TRBV10-3 and TRBJ2-1; 9 bases match TRBD1. Germline values: CDR1 ENHRY, CDR2 SYGVKD. V was clipped by 7 bases and J by 7 bases; unmatched bases: 11. This CDR3 comprises 15 residues. The CDR3 is CAITPGQGARNEQFF. The CDR3 DNA reads as TGTGCCATCACCCCGGGACAGGGAGCAAGAAATGAGCAGTTCTTC.

The chain combines TRBV5-1 with TRBJ1-1; no definite D call. The length of the CDR3 is 12 residues. Germline V gene lookup returns CDR1 SGHRS and CDR2 YFSETQ. The V end lost 7 bases, the J end lost 1 base, and 8 bases lay between the germline ends. In DNA, the CDR3 is TGCGCCAGCGGGGTAGGGAACACTGAAGCTTTCTTT. Its protein is CASGVGNTEAFF.

The gene calls are TRBV9 and TRBJ2-1, with D maybe TRBD2 (5 bases). Trimming left V 3 bases short and J 7 bases short, with 14 bases between. Germline V gives CDR1 SGDLS, CDR2 YYNGEE. The length of the CDR3 is 14 residues. The CDR3 spells CASSAYHTRNEQFF. The CDR3 bases are TGTGCCAGCAGCGCCTATCACACTAGAAATGAGCAGTTCTTC.

The V gene is TRBV6-1, the J gene TRBJ1-2; no reliable D call. Germline loops: CDR1 MNHNS, CDR2 SASEGT. V lost 2 bases to trimming and J lost 2 bases, with 24 bases between them. The CDR3 runs to 19 residues. CDR3 coding DNA: TGTGCCAGCAGTGAATTGCGACGGCTGCCCTCCGGGCTGAACTATGGCTACACCTTC. This sequence encodes CASSELRRLPSGLNYGYTF.

The chain employs TRBV9 and TRBJ1-5; no firm D call. Per the germline V gene, CDR1 is SGDLS and CDR2 is YYNGEE. CDR3 length: 14 amino acids. The ends were cut back, 0 bases at V and 1 base at J, with 5 bases in the middle. The CDR3 nucleotides are TGTGCCAGCAGCGTAGGATGGAGCAATCAGCCCCAGCATTTT. Translating it yields CASSVGWSNQPQHF. The entire variable domain, with the rest obtained from reference TRBV9 and TRBJ1-5, is as follows: DSGVTQTPKHLITATGQRVTLRCSPRSGDLSVYWYQQSLDQGLQFLIQYYNGEERAKGNILERFSAQQFPDLHSELNLSSLELGDSALYFCASSVGWSNQPQHFGDGTRLSIL.

This chain uses TRBV29-1 with TRBJ1-2; 9 nucleotides match TRBD1. Germline V CDR1 and CDR2: SQVTM, ANQGSEA. Trimming took 3 bases from V and 5 from J; bases not matched to a gene: 10. The CDR3 contains 15 residues. The CDR3 loop is CSVDLSDDRGYGYTF. The CDR3 nucleotides read TGCAGCGTTGACCTAAGCGACGACAGGGGGTATGGCTACACCTTC.

The V gene is TRBV6-5, the J gene TRBJ1-6; TRBD1 might be the D (5 bases). The germline V gene encodes CDR1 MNHEY and CDR2 SVGAGI. The CDR3 extends over 15 amino acids. V was clipped by 7 bases and J by 4 bases, with 14 bases between them. CDR3 DNA sequence: TGTGCCAGCAAGGGGTCGCTGGGATATAATTCACCCCTCCACTTT. Encoded protein: CASKGSLGYNSPLHF.

V usage is TRBV27 and J usage is TRBJ1-1, with D perhaps matching TRBD1 (6 bases). V lost 4 bases, J lost 4 bases, and 16 bases lay in between. The CDR3 length is 15 residues. Germline-derived CDR1 and CDR2 are MNHEY and SMNVEV (reference sequence). The CDR3 region has the DNA TGTGCCAGCAGTTCCAAAGGGGGTCGGTTCACTGAAGCTTTCTTT. It codes for CASSSKGGRFTEAFF.

The V call is TRBV5-1, the J call TRBJ1-4; the D gene is possibly TRBD1 (5 bases). CDR1 is SGHRS, CDR2 YFSETQ, per germline. CDR3 length: 15 residues. Trimming removed 3 bases at V and 4 bases at J, with 13 bases between. The CDR3 loop reads CASSSQGQGNEKLFF. The CDR3 DNA follows: TGCGCCAGCAGCTCTCAGGGTCAGGGTAATGAAAAACTGTTTTTT.

This CDR3 reads CAWRGRDTGNQPQHF. In nucleotides, the CDR3 is TGTGCCTGGAGAGGAAGGGACACCGGCAATCAGCCCCAGCATTTT. This sequence joins TRBV30 and TRBJ1-5, with D perhaps matching TRBD1 (6 bases). Germline values: CDR1 GTSNPN, CDR2 SVGIG (reference sequence). CDR3 size: 15 residues. Trimming shortened V by 3 bases and J by 2 bases, and 14 bases separated the two germline ends.

V usage is TRBV10-3 and J usage is TRBJ1-5; D is perhaps TRBD1 (6 bases). CDR1 and CDR2 (germline): ENHRY, SYGVKD. Trimming removed 4 bases from V and 4 bases from J, with 11 bases in between. The CDR3 has 14 amino acids. The CDR3 loop reads CAISGNRANQPQHF. CDR3 DNA: TGTGCCATCAGTGGGAACAGGGCAAATCAGCCCCAGCATTTT.

The CDR3 region has the DNA TGCGCCAGCAGCTTGAGCGCTAGCGGGAACACCGGGGAGCTGTTTTTT. It encodes CASSLSASGNTGELFF. The chain carries TRBV5-1 and TRBJ2-2; TRBD2 agrees at 7 bases. V shed 1 base and J 1 base; nucleotides not matched to a gene: 4. The germline gives CDR1 SGHRS, CDR2 YFSETQ. The CDR3 loop spans 16 amino acids.

V usage is TRBV27 and J usage is TRBJ2-5; the D gene is possibly TRBD1 (6 bases). The CDR3 is 15 amino acids. V lost 4 bases and J 3 bases, leaving 15 bases between the germline ends. CDR1 and CDR2 from the germline V gene are MNHEY and SMNVEV (reference sequence). In nucleotides, the CDR3 is TGTGCCAGCAGTTCCTCCTACAGGGTCGAAGAGACCCAGTACTTC. Its translation: CASSSSYRVEETQYF.

This clone was recorded once. The rearrangement links TRBV18 to TRBJ1-1, with D uncertain. The V end lost 3 bases, the J end lost 4 bases, and 15 bases lay between the germline ends. This CDR3 has 15 residues. The germline CDR1 and CDR2 sequences are KGHSH and LQKENI. For the CDR3, the DNA is TGTGCCAGCTCACCCGAGACACCGGGTGGCACTGAAGCTTTCTTT. Its translation is CASSPETPGGTEAFF.

DNA of the CDR3: TGTGCCAGTAGTATTTTTCCAAGACGGGACATTCAGTACTTC. It is translated as CASSIFPRRDIQYF. The rearrangement links TRBV19 to TRBJ2-4; D gene uncertain. Per germline, CDR1 LNHDA and CDR2 SQIVND (reference sequence). There are 14 residues in the CDR3. The V end was cut by 3 bases, the J end by 8 bases, with 14 bases between.

The chain joins TRBV11-3 to TRBJ2-7, with D perhaps matching TRBD1 (6 bases). V lost 0 bases to trimming and J lost 5 bases, with 14 bases between them. Germline assignment: CDR1 SGHNT and CDR2 YENEEA. The CDR3 runs to 15 residues. CDR3 nucleotide sequence: TGTGCCAGCAGCTTAGACCCCCAGGGGTTCCACGAGCAGTACTTC. This gives the protein CASSLDPQGFHEQYF.

To note about this clone: At one of its ends the junction is not consistent with the germline gene, which may arise from a read error. The chain has TRBV5-4 and TRBJ1-3; no reliable D call. CDR1 and CDR2 from the germline V gene are SGHNT and YYREEE (reference sequence). The CDR3 sequence is 12 residues long. DNA for the CDR3: TGTGCCAGCAGTGATCGGGATACTCCCGTGGCTTTT. Translated, it gives CASSDRDTPVAF.